The sequence of this TCR beta chain was determined in a study of PD-1 blockade in classical Hodgkin lymphoma. Details on this clone: Its antigen is unknown.

Study-level points and caveats: Newly diagnosed patients were reported to exhibit reduced baseline TCR diversity relative to healthy donors. With CD4+ cells, TCR diversity rose significantly by C4D1, but not with CD8+ cells. Complete responders' baseline diversity resembled that of newly diagnosed patients.

As to time point: cycle 4 day 1 (C4D1), after 6 weeks of nivolumab. All patients relapsed after autologous stem cell transplantation, and brentuximab vedotin exposure varied. Magnetic negative selection was used to purify CD4+ T cells from PBMCs that had been thawed. Patients had relapsed/refractory classical Hodgkin lymphoma with complete response, partial response or progressive disease as best response. Libraries were prepared by immunoSEQ multiplex PCR; TCRdb keeps only in-frame clonotypes and omits some of them. The sample consists of about 30,000 clones, 84% of them appearing once. V was clipped by 0 bases and J by 2 bases, with 8 bases between them. The CDR3 is 15 residues long. Germline CDR1 reads SEHNR; CDR2 reads FQNEAQ (reference sequence).

Sample: CD4+ T cells from blood, taken before the fourth cycle of nivolumab. This TCR came from a human donor with classical Hodgkin lymphoma. The J gene is TRBJ2-1, the V gene TRBV7-9; no clear D. The CDR3 sequence: CASSLAGGPYNEQFF. CDR3 in DNA: TGTGCCAGCAGCTTAGCGGGCGGCCCCTACAATGAGCAGTTCTTC.